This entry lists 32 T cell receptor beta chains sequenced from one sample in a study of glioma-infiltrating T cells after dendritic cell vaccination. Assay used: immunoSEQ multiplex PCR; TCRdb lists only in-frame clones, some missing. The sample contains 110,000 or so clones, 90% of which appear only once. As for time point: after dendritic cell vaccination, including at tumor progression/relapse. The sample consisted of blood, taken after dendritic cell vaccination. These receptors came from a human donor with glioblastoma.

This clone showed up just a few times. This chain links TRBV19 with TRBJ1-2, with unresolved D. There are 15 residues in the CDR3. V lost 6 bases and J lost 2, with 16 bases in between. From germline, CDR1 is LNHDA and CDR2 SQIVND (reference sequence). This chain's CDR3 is CASRTLDGVNYGYTF. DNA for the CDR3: TGTGCCAGTAGGACTCTTGACGGTGTCAACTATGGCTACACCTTC.

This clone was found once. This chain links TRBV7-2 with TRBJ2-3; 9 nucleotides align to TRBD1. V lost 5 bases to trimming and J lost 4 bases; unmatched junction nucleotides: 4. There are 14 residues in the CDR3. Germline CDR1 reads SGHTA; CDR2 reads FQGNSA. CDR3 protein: CASSGTGGPDTQYF. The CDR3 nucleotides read TGTGCCAGCAGCGGTACAGGGGGCCCAGATACGCAGTATTTT.

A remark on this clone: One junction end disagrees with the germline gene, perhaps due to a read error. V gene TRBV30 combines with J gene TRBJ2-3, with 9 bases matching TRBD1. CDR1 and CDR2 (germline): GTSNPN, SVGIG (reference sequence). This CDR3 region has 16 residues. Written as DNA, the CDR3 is TGTACCTGGAGTGCGCACACAGGGGGCTCCACAGATACGCAGTATTTT. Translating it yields CTWSAHTGGSTDTQYF.

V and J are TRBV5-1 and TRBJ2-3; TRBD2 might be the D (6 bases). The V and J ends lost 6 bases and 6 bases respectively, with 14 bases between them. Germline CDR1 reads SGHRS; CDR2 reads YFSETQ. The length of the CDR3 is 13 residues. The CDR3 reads CASMFPGTDTQYF. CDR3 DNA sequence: TGCGCCAGCATGTTTCCCGGGACTGATACGCAGTATTTT. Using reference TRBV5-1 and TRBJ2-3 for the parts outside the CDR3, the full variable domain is KAGVTQTPRYLIKTRGQQVTLSCSPISGHRSVSWYQQTPGQGLQFLFEYFSETQRNKGNFPGRFSGRQFSNSRSEMNVSTLELGDSALYLCASMFPGTDTQYFGPGTRLTVL.

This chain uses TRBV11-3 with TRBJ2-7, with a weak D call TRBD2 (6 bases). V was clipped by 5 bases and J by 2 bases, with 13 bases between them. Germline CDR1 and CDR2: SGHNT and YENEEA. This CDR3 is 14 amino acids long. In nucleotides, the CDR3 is TGTGCCAGCAGCGGGACTCCCCCGGCCTACGAGCAGTACTTC. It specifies CASSGTPPAYEQYF.

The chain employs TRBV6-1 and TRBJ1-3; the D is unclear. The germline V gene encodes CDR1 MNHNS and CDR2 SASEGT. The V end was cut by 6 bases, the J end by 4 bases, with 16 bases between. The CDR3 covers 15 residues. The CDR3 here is CASRPPGLKGNTIYF. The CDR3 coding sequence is TGTGCCAGCAGACCTCCTGGACTGAAGGGAAACACCATATATTTT.

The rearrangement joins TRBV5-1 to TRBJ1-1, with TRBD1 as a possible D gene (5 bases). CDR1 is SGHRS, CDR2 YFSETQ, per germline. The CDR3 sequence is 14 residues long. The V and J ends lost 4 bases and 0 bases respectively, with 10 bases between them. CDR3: CASSLTRVNTEAFF. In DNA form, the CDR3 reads TGCGCCAGCAGCCTTACCAGGGTGAACACTGAAGCTTTCTTT.

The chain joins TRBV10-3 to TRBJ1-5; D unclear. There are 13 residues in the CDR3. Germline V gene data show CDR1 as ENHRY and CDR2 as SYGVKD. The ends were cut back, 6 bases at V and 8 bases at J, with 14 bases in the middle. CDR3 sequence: CAIRDSPVEPQHF. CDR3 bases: TGTGCCATCAGGGACTCCCCGGTCGAGCCCCAGCATTTT.

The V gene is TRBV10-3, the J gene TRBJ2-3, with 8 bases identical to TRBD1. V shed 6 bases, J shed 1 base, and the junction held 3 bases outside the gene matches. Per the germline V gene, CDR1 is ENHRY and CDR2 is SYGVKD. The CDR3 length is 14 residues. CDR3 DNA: TGTGCCATCAGCGGGACAGGACGCACAGATACGCAGTATTTT. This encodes CAISGTGRTDTQYF.

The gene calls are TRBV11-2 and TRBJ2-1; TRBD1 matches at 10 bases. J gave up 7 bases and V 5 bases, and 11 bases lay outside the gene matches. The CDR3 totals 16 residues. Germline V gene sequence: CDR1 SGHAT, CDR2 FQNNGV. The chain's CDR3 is CASSPRRDRGMNEQFF. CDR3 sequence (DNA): TGTGCCAGCAGCCCTCGCCGGGACAGGGGCATGAATGAGCAGTTCTTC.

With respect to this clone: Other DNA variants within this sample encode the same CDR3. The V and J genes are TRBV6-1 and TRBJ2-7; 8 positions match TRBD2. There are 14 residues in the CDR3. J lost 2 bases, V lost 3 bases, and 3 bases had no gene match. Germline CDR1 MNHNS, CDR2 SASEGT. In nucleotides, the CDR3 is TGTGCCAGCAGTGACACGGGAGGGCCCTACGAGCAGTACTTC. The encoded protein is CASSDTGGPYEQYF.

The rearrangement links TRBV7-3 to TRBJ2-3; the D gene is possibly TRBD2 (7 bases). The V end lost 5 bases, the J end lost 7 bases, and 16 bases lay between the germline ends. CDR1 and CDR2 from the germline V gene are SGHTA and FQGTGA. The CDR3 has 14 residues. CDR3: CASSPAGALNTQYF. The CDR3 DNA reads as TGTGCCAGCAGCCCCGCGGGGGCCCTTAATACGCAGTATTTT.

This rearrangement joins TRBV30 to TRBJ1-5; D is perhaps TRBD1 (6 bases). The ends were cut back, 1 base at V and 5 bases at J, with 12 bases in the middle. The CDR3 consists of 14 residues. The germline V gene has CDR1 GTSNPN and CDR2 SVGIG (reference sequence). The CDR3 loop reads CAWSAGAGDQPQHF. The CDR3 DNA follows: TGTGCCTGGAGTGCTGGGGCAGGGGATCAGCCCCAGCATTTT.

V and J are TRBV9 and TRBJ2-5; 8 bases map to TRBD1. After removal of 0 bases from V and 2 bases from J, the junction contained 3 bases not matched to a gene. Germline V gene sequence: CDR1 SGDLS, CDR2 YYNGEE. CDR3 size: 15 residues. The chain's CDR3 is CASSVGGQGQETQYF. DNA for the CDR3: TGTGCCAGCAGCGTAGGAGGACAGGGACAAGAGACCCAGTACTTC.

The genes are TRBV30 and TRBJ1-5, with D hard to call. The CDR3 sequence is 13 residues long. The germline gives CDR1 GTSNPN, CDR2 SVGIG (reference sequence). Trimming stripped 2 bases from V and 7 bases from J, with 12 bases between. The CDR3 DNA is TGTGCCTGGAGTCCTGGGAGAGGGCAGCCCCAGCATTTT. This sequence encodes CAWSPGRGQPQHF.

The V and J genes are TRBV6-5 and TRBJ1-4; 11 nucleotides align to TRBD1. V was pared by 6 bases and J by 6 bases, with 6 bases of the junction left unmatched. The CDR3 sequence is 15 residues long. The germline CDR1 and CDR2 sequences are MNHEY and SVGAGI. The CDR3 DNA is TGTGCCAGCAGCAAGGACAGGGGGCAATATGAAAAACTGTTTTTT. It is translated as CASSKDRGQYEKLFF.

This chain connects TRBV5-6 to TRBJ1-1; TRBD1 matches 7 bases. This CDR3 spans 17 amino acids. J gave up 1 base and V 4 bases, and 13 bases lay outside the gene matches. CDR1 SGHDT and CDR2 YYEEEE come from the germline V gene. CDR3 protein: CASSALTGRRWNTEAFF. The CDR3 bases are TGTGCCAGCAGCGCCTTGACAGGGAGGAGGTGGAACACTGAAGCTTTCTTT.

The CDR3 spells CASSTTTLPGLGGNEQFF. CDR3 in DNA: TGTGCCAGCAGCACCACCACTCTGCCGGGACTAGGGGGAAATGAGCAGTTCTTC. This rearrangement joins TRBV11-2 to TRBJ2-1; TRBD2 matches 8 bases. The CDR3 length is 18 residues. Germline lookup yields CDR1 SGHAT and CDR2 FQNNGV. V was clipped by 5 bases and J by 7 bases; unmatched bases: 19.

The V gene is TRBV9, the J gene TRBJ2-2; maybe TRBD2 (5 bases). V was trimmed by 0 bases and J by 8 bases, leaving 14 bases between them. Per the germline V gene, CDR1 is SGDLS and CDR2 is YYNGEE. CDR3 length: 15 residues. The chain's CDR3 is CASSVVSAPIGELFF. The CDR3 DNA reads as TGTGCCAGCAGCGTAGTTAGCGCTCCGATAGGGGAGCTGTTTTTT.

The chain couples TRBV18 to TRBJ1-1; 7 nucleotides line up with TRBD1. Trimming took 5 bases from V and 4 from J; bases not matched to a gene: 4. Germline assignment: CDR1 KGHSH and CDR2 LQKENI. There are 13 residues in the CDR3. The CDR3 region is CASSGDRATEAFF. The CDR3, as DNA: TGTGCCAGCTCAGGTGACAGGGCCACTGAAGCTTTCTTT.

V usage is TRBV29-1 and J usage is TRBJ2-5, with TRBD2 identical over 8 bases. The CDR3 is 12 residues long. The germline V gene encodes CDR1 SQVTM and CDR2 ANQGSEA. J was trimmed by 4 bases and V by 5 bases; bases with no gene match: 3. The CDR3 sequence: CSVSLAGETQYF. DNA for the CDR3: TGCAGCGTTTCCCTAGCGGGAGAGACCCAGTACTTC.

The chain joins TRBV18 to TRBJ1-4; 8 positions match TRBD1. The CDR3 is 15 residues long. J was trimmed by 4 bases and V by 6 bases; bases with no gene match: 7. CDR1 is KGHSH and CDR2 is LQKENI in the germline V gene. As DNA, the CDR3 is TGTGCCAGCTCGGGTGGACAGGGCGGTAATGAAAAACTGTTTTTT. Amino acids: CASSGGQGGNEKLFF. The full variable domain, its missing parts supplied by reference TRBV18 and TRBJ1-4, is NAGVMQNPRHLVRRRGQEARLRCSPMKGHSHVYWYRQLPEEGLKFMVYLQKENIIDESGMPKERFSAEFPKEGPSILRIQQVVRGDSAAYFCASSGGQGGNEKLFFGSGTQLSVL.

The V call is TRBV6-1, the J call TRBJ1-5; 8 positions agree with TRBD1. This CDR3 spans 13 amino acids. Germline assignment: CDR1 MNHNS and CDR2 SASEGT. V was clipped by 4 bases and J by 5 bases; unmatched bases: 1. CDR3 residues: CASSVDRDQPQHF. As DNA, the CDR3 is TGTGCCAGCAGTGTGGACAGGGATCAGCCCCAGCATTTT.

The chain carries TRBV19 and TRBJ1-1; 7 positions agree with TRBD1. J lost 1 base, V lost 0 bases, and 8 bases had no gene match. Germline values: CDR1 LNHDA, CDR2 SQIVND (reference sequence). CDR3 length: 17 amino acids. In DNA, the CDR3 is TGTGCCAGTAGTATAGATCCACCAGGGGGTTCGAACACTGAAGCTTTCTTT. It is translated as CASSIDPPGGSNTEAFF.

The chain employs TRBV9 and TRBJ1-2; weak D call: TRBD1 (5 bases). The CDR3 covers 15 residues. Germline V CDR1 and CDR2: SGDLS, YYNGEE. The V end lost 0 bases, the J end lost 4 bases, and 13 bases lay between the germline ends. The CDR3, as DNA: TGTGCCAGCAGCGTAGATGCGGGGAGGGGCTATGGCTACACCTTC. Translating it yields CASSVDAGRGYGYTF.

The CDR3 is CASSEYREETQYF. The CDR3 bases are TGTGCCAGCAGTGAATACAGGGAGGAGACCCAGTACTTC. The chain couples TRBV6-1 to TRBJ2-5, with a tentative D call TRBD1 (6 bases). V lost 2 bases to trimming and J lost 5 bases, with 9 bases between them. The CDR3 extends over 13 amino acids. The germline gives CDR1 MNHNS, CDR2 SASEGT.

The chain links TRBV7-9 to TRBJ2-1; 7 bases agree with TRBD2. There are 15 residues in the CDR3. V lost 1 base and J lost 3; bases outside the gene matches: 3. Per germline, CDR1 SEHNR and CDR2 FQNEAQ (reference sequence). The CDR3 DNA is TGTGCCAGCAGCTTAGAGCGGGGTGTCTACAATGAGCAGTTCTTC. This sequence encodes CASSLERGVYNEQFF.

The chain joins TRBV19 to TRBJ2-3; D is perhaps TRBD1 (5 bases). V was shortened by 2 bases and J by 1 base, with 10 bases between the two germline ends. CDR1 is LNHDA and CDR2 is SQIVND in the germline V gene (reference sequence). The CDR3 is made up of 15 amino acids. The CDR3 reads CASSIRRERTDTQYF. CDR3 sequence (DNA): TGTGCCAGTAGTATACGCAGGGAACGCACAGATACGCAGTATTTT.

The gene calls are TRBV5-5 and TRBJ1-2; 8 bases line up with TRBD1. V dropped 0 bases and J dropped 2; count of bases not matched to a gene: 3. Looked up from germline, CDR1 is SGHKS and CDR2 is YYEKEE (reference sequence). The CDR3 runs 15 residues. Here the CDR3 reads CASSLAQGANYGYTF. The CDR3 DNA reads TGTGCCAGCAGCTTGGCGCAGGGGGCGAACTATGGCTACACCTTC.

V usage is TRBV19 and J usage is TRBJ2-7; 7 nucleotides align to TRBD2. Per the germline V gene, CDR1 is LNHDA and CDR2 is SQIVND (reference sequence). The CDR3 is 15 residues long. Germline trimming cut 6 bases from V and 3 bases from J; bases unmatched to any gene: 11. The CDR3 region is CASSLQAGPYYEQYF. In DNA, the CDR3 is TGTGCCAGTAGCCTACAAGCGGGACCTTACTACGAGCAGTACTTC.

The CDR3 region is CASSEGRGRDEQFF. DNA for the CDR3: TGCGCCAGCAGTGAGGGCAGGGGCAGGGATGAGCAGTTCTTC. The chain recombines TRBV10-1 with TRBJ2-1, with a possible D match to TRBD1 (6 bases). CDR3 length: 14 residues. Trimming removed 2 bases from V and 8 bases from J, with 13 bases in between. Germline V CDR1 and CDR2: WNHNN, SYGVQD (reference sequence).

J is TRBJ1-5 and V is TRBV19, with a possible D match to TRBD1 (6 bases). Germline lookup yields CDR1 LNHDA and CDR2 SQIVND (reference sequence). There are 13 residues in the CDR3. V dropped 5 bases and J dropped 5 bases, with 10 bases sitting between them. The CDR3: CASSSQGYQPQHF. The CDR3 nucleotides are TGTGCCAGTAGTTCACAGGGTTATCAGCCCCAGCATTTT.